The sequence of this TCR beta chain was determined in a study of blood T cell repertoires in COVID-19. Some clones are missing from TCRdb's copy, which holds only in-frame ones; the method was immunoSEQ multiplex PCR. The sample consists of 170,000 or so clones, roughly 87% of them appearing once. The sequencing input was PBMCs or T cells enriched from blood (not recorded which). The sequence came from a woman in her fifties or sixties who had recovered from COVID-19.

The CDR3 spells CASSLAGMGNSPLHF. The CDR3 DNA reads as TGTGCCAGCAGTTTAGCAGGGATGGGTAATTCACCCCTCCACTTT. The chain links TRBV27 to TRBJ1-6; D possibly corresponds to TRBD1 (5 bases). V dropped 2 bases and J dropped 6 bases, with 11 bases sitting between them. Germline lookup yields CDR1 MNHEY and CDR2 SMNVEV (reference sequence). The length of the CDR3 is 15 residues.